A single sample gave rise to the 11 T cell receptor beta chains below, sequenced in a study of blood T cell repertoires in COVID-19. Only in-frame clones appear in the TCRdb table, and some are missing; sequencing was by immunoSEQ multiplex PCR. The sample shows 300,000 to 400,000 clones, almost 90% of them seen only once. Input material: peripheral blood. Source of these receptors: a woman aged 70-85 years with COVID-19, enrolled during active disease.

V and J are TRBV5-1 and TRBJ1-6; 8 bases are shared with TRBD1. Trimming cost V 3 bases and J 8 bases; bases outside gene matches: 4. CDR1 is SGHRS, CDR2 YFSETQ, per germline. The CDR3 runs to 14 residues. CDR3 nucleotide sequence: TGCGCCAGCAGCTCGGGACAGGTGGATTCACCCCTCCACTTT. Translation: CASSSGQVDSPLHF.

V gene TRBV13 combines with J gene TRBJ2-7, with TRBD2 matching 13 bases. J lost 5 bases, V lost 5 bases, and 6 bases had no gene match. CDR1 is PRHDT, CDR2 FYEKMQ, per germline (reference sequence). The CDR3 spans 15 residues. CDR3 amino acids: CASSTLGLAGDEQYF. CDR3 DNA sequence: TGTGCCAGCAGCACACTTGGACTAGCGGGGGACGAGCAGTACTTC.

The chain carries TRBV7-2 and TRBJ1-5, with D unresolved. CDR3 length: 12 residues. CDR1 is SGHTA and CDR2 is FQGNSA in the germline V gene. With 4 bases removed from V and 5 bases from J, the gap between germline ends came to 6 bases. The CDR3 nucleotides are TGTGCCAGCAGCTACCGCGATCAGCCCCAGCATTTT. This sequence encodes CASSYRDQPQHF.

The CDR3 region has the DNA TGTGCCAGCAGCGGTGAGGGAGGCAATCAGCCCCAGCATTTT. Protein product: CASSGEGGNQPQHF. The rearrangement uses TRBV5-8 and TRBJ1-5; D remains unclear. Germline V lookup: CDR1 SGHTS, CDR2 YDEGEE. The CDR3 is 14 amino acids. V gave up 4 bases and J gave up 2 bases, with 10 bases separating them.

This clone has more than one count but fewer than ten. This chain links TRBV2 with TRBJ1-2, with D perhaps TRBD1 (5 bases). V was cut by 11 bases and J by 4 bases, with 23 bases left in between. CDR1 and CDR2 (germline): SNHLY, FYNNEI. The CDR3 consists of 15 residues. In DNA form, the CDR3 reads TGTGCCGCCTTCCCGGGCGGGGCCTCACTCTATGGCTACACCTTC. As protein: CAAFPGGASLYGYTF.

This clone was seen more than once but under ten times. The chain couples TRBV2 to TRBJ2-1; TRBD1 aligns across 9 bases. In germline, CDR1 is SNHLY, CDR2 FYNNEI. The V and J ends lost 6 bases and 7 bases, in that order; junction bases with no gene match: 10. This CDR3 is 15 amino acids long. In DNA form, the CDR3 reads TGTGCCAGCAGAAACCGGGACAGGGCTGAAAATGAGCAGTTCTTC. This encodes CASRNRDRAENEQFF.

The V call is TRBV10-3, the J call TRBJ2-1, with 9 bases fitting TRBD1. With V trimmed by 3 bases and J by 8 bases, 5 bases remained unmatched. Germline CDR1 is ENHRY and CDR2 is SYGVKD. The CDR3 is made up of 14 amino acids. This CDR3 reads CAISEQGARHEQFF. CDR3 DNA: TGTGCCATCAGTGAACAGGGGGCGCGCCATGAGCAGTTCTTC.

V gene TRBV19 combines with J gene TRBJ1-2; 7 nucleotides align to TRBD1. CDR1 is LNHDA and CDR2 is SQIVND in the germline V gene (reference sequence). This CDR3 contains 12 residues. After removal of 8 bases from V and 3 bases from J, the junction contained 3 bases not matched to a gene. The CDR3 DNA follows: TGTGCCAGTTACGGGACAGACTATGGCTACACCTTC. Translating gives CASYGTDYGYTF.

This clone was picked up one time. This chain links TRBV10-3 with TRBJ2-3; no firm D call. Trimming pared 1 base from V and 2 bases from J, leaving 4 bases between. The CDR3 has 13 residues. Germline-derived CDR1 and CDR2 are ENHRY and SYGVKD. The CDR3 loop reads CAISELNTDTQYF. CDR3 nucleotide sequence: TGTGCCATCAGTGAGTTAAACACAGATACGCAGTATTTT.

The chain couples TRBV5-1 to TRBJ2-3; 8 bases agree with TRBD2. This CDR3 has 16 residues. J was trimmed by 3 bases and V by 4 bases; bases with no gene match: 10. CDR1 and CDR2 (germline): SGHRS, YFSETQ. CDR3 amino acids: CASSPPIAGKTDTQYF. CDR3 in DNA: TGCGCCAGCAGCCCCCCTATAGCGGGGAAAACAGATACGCAGTATTTT.

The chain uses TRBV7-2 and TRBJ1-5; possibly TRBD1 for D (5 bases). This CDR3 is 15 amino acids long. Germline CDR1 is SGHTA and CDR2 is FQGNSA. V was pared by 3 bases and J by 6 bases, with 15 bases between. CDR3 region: CASSFGGGRFQPQHF. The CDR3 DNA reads TGTGCCAGCAGCTTTGGTGGGGGGAGATTTCAGCCCCAGCATTTT.